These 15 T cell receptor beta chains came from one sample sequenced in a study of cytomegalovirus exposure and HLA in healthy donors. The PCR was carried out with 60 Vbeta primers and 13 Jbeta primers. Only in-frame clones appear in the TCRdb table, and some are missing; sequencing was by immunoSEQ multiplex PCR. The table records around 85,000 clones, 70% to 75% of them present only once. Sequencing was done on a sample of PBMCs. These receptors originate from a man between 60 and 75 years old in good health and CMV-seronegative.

The CDR3 nucleotides are TGTGCCAGCAGCTTAGGGCCAGCGGGGGCGGCAGATACGCAGTATTTT. As protein: CASSLGPAGAADTQYF. The chain is built from TRBV7-9 and TRBJ2-3, with 8 bases fitting TRBD2. The CDR3 runs to 16 residues. V shed 1 base and J 4 bases; nucleotides not matched to a gene: 7. The germline gives CDR1 SEHNR, CDR2 FQNEAQ (reference sequence).

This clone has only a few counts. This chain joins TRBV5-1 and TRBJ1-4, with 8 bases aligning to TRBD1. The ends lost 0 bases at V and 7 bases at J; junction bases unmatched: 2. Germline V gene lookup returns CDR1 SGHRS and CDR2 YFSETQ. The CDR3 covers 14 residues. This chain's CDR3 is CASSLGDRGEKLFF. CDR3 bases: TGCGCCAGCAGCTTGGGCGACAGGGGTGAAAAACTGTTTTTT. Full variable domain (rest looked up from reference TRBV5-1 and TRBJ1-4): KAGVTQTPRYLIKTRGQQVTLSCSPISGHRSVSWYQQTPGQGLQFLFEYFSETQRNKGNFPGRFSGRQFSNSRSEMNVSTLELGDSALYLCASSLGDRGEKLFFGSGTQLSVL.

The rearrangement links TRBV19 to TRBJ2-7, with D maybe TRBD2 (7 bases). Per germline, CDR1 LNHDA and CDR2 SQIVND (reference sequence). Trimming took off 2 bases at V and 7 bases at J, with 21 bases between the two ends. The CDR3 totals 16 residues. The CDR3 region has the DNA TGTGCCAGTAGTATACCCGGGGGGCTGACGAGTCGGGAGCAGTACTTC. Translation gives CASSIPGGLTSREQYF. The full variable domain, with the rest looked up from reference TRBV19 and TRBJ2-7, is DGGITQSPKYLFRKEGQNVTLSCEQNLNHDAMYWYRQDPGQGLRLIYYSQIVNDFQKGDIAEGYSVSREKKESFPLTVTSAQKNPTAFYLCASSIPGGLTSREQYFGPGTRLTVT.

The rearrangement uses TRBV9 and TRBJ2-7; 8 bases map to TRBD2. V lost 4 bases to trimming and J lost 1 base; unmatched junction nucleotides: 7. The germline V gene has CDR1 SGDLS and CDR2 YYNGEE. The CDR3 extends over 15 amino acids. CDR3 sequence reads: CASSSGGYPSYEQYF. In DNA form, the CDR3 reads TGTGCCAGCAGCTCGGGGGGGTACCCGTCCTACGAGCAGTACTTC.

CDR3 in DNA: TGTGCCAGCAGCGACCAGAACAGGGGTTATAATTCACCCCTCCACTTT. This encodes CASSDQNRGYNSPLHF. The chain carries TRBV9 and TRBJ1-6; 7 bases align to TRBD1. Germline V gene lookup returns CDR1 SGDLS and CDR2 YYNGEE. The CDR3 spans 16 residues. V was clipped by 3 bases and J by 4 bases; unmatched bases: 7.

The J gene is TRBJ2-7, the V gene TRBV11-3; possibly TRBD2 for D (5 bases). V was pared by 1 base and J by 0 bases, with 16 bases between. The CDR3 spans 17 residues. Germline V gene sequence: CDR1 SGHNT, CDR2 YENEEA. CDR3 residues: CASSLVLLTGNSYEQYF. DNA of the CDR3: TGTGCCAGCAGCTTAGTGCTTTTGACGGGAAACTCCTACGAGCAGTACTTC. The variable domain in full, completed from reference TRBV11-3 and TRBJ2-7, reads EAGVVQSPRYKIIEKKQPVAFWCNPISGHNTLYWYLQNLGQGPELLIRYENEEAVDDSQLPKDRFSAERLKGVDSTLKIQPAELGDSAVYLCASSLVLLTGNSYEQYFGPGTRLTVT.

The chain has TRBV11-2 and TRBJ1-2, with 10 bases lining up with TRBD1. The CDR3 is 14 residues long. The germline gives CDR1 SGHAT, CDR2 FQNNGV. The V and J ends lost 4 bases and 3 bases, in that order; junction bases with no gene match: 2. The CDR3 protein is CASSWDRGDYGYTF. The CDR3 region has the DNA TGTGCCAGCAGCTGGGACAGGGGTGACTATGGCTACACCTTC.

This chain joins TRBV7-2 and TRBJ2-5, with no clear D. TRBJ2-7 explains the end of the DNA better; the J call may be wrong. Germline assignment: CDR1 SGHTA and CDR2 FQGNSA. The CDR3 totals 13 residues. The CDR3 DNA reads TGTGCCAGCAGCTTAGCTGTAGACTACGAGCAGTACTTC. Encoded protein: CASSLAVDYEQYF.

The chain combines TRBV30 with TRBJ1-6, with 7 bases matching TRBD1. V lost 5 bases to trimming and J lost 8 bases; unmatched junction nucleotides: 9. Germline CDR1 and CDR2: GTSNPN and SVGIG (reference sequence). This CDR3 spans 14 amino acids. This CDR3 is CAWSKDRDDSPLHF. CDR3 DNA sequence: TGTGCCTGGTCCAAAGACAGGGATGATTCACCCCTCCACTTT.

The CDR3 sequence: CASSDDRGNEKLFF. The CDR3 nucleotides are TGTGCCAGCAGCGATGACAGGGGCAATGAAAAACTGTTTTTT. This chain uses TRBV9 with TRBJ1-4; 8 bases agree with TRBD1. CDR1 and CDR2 (germline): SGDLS, YYNGEE. V was clipped by 3 bases and J by 5 bases; unmatched bases: 3. This CDR3 is 14 amino acids long.

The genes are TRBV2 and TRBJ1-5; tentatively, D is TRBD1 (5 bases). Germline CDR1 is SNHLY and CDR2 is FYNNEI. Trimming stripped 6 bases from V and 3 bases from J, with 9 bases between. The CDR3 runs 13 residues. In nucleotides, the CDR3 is TGTGCCAGCAGCTGGGGGGACAATCAGCCCCAGCATTTT. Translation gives CASSWGDNQPQHF. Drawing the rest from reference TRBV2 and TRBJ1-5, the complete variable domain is EPEVTQTPSHQVTQMGQEVILRCVPISNHLYFYWYRQILGQKVEFLVSFYNNEISEKSEIFDDQFSVERPDGSNFTLKIRSTKLEDSAMYFCASSWGDNQPQHFGDGTRLSIL.

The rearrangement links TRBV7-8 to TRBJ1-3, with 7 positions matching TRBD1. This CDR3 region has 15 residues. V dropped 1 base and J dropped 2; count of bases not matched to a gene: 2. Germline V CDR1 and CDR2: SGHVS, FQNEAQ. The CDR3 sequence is CASSLEQGTGNTIYF. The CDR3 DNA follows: TGTGCCAGCAGCTTAGAACAGGGGACTGGAAACACCATATATTTT.

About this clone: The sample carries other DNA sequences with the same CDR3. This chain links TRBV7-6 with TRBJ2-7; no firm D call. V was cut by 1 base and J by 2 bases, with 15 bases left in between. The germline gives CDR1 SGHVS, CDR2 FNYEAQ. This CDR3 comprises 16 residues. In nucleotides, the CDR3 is TGTGCCAGCAGCTTAGGGGCCGGTCTCCTCCCCTACGAGCAGTACTTC. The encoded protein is CASSLGAGLLPYEQYF.

This CDR3 reads CASSVAGQGEQFF. CDR3 nucleotide sequence: TGTGCCAGCAGCGTAGCCGGACAGGGCGAGCAGTTCTTC. V and J are TRBV9 and TRBJ2-1; TRBD1 matches at 8 bases. V lost 0 bases and J lost 10; bases outside the gene matches: 3. Germline CDR1 and CDR2: SGDLS and YYNGEE. The CDR3 loop spans 13 amino acids.

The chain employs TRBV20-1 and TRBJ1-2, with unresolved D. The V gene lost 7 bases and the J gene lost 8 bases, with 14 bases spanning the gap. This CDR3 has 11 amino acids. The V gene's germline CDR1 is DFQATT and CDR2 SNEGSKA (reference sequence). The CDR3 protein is CSVNPGWGYTF. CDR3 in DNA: TGCAGTGTAAACCCGGGGTGGGGCTACACCTTC.